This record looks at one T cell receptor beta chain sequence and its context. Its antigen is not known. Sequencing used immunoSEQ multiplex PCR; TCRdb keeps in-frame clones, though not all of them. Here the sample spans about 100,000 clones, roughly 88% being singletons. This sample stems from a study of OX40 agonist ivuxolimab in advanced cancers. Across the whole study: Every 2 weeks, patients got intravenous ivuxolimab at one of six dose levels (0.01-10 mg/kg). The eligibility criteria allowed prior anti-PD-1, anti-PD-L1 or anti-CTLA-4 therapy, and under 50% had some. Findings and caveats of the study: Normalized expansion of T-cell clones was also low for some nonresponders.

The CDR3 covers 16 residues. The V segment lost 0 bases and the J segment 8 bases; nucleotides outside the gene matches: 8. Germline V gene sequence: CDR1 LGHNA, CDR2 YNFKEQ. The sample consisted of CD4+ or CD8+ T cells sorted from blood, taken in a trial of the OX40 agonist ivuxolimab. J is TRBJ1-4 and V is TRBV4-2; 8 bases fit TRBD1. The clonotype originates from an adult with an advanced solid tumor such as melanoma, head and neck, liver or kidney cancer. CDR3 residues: CASSQDPTGGDEKLFF. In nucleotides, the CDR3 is TGTGCCAGCAGCCAAGACCCTACAGGGGGGGACGAAAAACTGTTTTTT.